This entry lists 7 T cell receptor beta chains sequenced from one sample in a study of blood T cells in healthy people across ages. PCR was performed a second time for about 6 to 12 cycles using a sample-barcoded 5' primer and a J-beta primer mix. TCRdb processed the 5' RACE reads anew with MiXCR; each CDR3 protein has one entry. This table has some 890,000 distinct CDR3 sequences, 25% to 35% appearing once. The same data also went into a second study, on T cells of mothers and their children.

The sequencing input was blood. These receptors all come from a woman between 40 and 55 years old in good health.

This clonotype was detected ten times or more. The chain joins TRBV3-1 to TRBJ2-1, with 14 bases that match TRBD2. V lost 1 base and J lost 11; bases outside the gene matches: 4. The germline V gene has CDR1 LGHDT and CDR2 YNNKEL (reference sequence). The length of the CDR3 is 15 residues. The CDR3 region is CASSQGTSGGQKQFF. The CDR3 coding sequence is TGTGCCAGCAGCCAAGGGACTAGCGGGGGGCAAAAGCAGTTCTTC.

The gene calls are TRBV12-3 or TRBV12-4 and TRBJ1-2; 7 bases are shared with TRBD1. This CDR3 region has 12 residues. The trim removed 6 bases at V and 10 bases at J, leaving 8 bases unmatched. The DNA for the CDR3 is TGTGCCAGCAGCCAGGGGACAGCGCCCTACACCTTC. It translates to CASSQGTAPYTF.

A word on this clonotype: Just one base apart from a much larger clone, this may be a read error. V gene TRBV5-6 combines with J gene TRBJ2-1; D is unclear. This CDR3 spans 17 amino acids. Germline V gene lookup returns CDR1 SGHDT and CDR2 YYEEEE. The DNA of the CDR3 is TGTGCCAGCAGTTCTGGGTTGTCGTCGAGCTCCTACAATGGGCAGTTCTTC. It yields the protein CASSSGLSSSSYNGQFF.

With respect to this clonotype: A read error may produce the germline difference seen at one junction end. The V gene is TRBV12-3 or TRBV12-4, the J gene TRBJ1-2, with 7 positions matching TRBD1. The CDR3 totals 14 residues. The CDR3 coding sequence is TGTGCCAGCAGCCACCGACAGGGACACTATGGCCACACCTTC. This encodes CASSHRQGHYGHTF.

This clonotype showed up many times. The chain couples TRBV28 to TRBJ2-1; 8 bases map to TRBD1. Trimming removed 1 base from V and 6 bases from J; junction bases left unmatched: 2. The CDR3 contains 14 residues. From germline, CDR1 is MDHEN and CDR2 SYDVKM. This chain's CDR3 is CASSLSGTGNEQFF. CDR3 nucleotides: TGTGCCAGCAGTTTATCGGGGACAGGCAATGAGCAGTTCTTC.

The rearrangement joins TRBV9 to TRBJ2-3, with D possibly matching TRBD2 (5 bases). The CDR3 totals 14 residues. CDR1 and CDR2 from the germline V gene are SGDLS and YYNGEE. Deletions cut 0 bases from V and 6 bases from J, with 11 bases between. CDR3 in amino acids: CASSVVEGRDTQYF. The DNA for the CDR3 is TGTGCCAGCAGCGTAGTTGAGGGTCGGGATACGCAGTATTTT.

This chain links TRBV20-1 with TRBJ1-2, with D perhaps TRBD1 (5 bases). The CDR3 has 9 amino acids. Germline values: CDR1 DFQATT, CDR2 SNEGSKA (reference sequence). CDR3 sequence: CREGNGYTF. CDR3 nucleotide sequence: TGCAGGGAGGGGAATGGCTACACCTTC.